This T cell receptor (beta chain) was obtained from a study of blood T cells in healthy people across ages. With 7 bases clipped from V and 4 bases from J, the junction kept 6 bases outside the gene matches. The CDR3 is 13 residues long. The V gene's germline CDR1 is MNHEY and CDR2 SVGEGT. A J-beta primer mix and a sample-barcoded 5' primer were used in a second PCR of about 7 to 12 cycles. TCRdb re-called the 5' RACE reads through MiXCR, storing one row per CDR3 protein. The sample records about 970,000 distinct CDR3 sequences, around 54% being singletons. This clonotype was obtained from a woman aged 60-75 years in good health. The rearrangement links TRBV6-2 or TRBV6-3 to TRBJ1-2, with 7 bases lining up with TRBD1. The sample comprised blood. CDR3 DNA sequence: TGTGCCAGCACCGACAGGGCCCCCTATGGCTACACCTTC. Its translation is CASTDRAPYGYTF.